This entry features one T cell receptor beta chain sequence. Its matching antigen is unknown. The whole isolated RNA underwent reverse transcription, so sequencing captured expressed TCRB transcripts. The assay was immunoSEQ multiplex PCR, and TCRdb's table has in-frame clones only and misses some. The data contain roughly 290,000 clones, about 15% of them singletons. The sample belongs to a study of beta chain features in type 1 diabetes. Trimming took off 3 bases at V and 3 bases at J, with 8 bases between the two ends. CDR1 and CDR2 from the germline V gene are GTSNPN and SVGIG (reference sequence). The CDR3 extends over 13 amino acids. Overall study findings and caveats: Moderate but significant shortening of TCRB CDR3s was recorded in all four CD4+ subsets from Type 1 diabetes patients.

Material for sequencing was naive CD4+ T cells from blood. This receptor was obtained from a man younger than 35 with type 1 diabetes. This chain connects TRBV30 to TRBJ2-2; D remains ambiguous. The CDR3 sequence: CAWSYSDTGELFF. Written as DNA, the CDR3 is TGTGCCTGGAGCTACTCGGACACCGGGGAGCTGTTTTTT. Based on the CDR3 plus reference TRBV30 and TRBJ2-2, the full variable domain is SQTIHQWPATLVQPVGSPLSLECTVEGTSNPNLYWYRQAAGRGLQLLFYSVGIGQISSEVPQNLSASRPQDRQFILSSKKLLLSDSGFYLCAWSYSDTGELFFGEGSRLTVL.